Below, one T cell receptor (beta chain) is given with its context. Its antigen is currently unknown. The source of the sample is a study of T cell clonotyping in hematopoietic cell transplantation. Trimming stripped 0 bases from V and 10 bases from J, with 12 bases between. CDR3 length equals 12 residues. Germline assignment: CDR1 GTSNPN and CDR2 SVGIG (reference sequence). Assay used: immunoSEQ multiplex PCR; TCRdb lists only in-frame clones, some missing. The sample has 30,000 or so clones, around nine tenths seen once. Study results and limitations: Pathologically expanded recipient clonotypes increased progressively from day 30 to day 180 as diversity fell. Without cell sorting, CD4 versus CD8 contributions remain unresolved. Higher Inverse Simpson Index values in graft donor and pretransplant recipient predicted broader posttransplant TCR diversity.

The TCR comes from a female patient aged 50-59 years who had an allogeneic stem cell transplant from a related donor, so the T cells may come from the graft donor. Some clones in this sample may be carry-over from other donors' samples. The chain joins TRBV30 to TRBJ1-2, with D unresolved. The input for sequencing was PBMCs, taken 100 days after allogeneic stem cell transplant. DNA for the CDR3: TGTGCCTGGAGTGTTTCTCTCCCTTACTACACCTTC. This gives the protein CAWSVSLPYYTF.